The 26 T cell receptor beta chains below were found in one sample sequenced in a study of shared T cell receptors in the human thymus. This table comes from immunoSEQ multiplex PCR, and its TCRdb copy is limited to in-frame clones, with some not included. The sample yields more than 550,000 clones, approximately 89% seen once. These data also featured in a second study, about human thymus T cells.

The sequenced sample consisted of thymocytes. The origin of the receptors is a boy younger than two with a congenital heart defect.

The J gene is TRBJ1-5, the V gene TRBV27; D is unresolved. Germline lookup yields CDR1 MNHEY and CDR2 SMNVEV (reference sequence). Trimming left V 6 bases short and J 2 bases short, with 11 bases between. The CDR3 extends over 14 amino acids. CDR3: CASSPKRGNQPQHF. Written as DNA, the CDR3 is TGTGCCAGCAGCCCCAAGAGGGGCAATCAGCCCCAGCATTTT.

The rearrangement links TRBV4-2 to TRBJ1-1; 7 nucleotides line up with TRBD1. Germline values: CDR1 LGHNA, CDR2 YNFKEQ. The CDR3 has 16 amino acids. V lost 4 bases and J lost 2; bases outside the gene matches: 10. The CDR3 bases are TGTGCCAGCAGCCGGGAACAGGGGAGCCTTAACACTGAAGCTTTCTTT. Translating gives CASSREQGSLNTEAFF.

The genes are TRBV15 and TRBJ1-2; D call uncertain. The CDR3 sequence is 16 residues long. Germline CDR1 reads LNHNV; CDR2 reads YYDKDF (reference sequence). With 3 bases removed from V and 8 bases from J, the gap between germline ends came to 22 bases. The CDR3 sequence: CATSRPTDRGISGYTF. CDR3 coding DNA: TGTGCCACCAGCAGGCCCACTGATCGGGGAATAAGCGGCTACACCTTC.

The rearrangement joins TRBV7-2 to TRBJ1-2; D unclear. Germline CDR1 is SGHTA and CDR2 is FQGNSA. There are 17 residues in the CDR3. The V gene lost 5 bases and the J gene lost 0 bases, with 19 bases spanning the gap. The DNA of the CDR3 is TGTGCCAGCAGCCCCCTCTTTGGTGCCCCAGCTAACTATGGCTACACCTTC. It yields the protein CASSPLFGAPANYGYTF.

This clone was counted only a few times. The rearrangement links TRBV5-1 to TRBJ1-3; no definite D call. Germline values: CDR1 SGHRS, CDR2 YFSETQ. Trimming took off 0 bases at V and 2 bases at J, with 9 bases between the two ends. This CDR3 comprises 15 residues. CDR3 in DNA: TGCGCCAGCAGCTTGGGGTTAAGCCCTGGAAACACCATATATTTT. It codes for CASSLGLSPGNTIYF.

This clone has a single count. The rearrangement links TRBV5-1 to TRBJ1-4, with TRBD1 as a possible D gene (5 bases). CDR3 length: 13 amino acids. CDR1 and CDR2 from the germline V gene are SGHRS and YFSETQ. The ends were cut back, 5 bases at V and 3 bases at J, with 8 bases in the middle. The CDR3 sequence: CASRPGPNEKLFF. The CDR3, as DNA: TGCGCCAGCAGGCCAGGGCCTAATGAAAAACTGTTTTTT. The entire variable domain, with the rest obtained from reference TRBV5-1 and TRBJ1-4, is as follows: KAGVTQTPRYLIKTRGQQVTLSCSPISGHRSVSWYQQTPGQGLQFLFEYFSETQRNKGNFPGRFSGRQFSNSRSEMNVSTLELGDSALYLCASRPGPNEKLFFGSGTQLSVL.

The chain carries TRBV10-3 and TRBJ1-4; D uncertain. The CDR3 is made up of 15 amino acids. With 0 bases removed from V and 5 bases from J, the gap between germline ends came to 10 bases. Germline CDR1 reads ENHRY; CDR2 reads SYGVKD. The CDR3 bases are TGTGCCATCAGTGAGTCTTGGCAGACAAATGAAAAACTGTTTTTT. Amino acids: CAISESWQTNEKLFF.

The chain's CDR3 is CAWTLTPAAELFF. The CDR3 region has the DNA TGTGCCTGGACGTTAACCCCGGCGGCGGAACTGTTTTTT. This chain connects TRBV30 to TRBJ1-4; no firm D call. V lost 4 bases and J lost 12, with 18 bases in between. The CDR3 sequence is 13 residues long. CDR1 and CDR2 (germline): GTSNPN, SVGIG (reference sequence).

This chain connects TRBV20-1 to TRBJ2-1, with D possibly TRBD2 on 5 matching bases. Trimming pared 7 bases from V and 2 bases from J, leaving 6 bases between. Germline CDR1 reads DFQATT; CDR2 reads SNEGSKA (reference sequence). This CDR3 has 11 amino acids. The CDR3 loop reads CSVATYNEQFF. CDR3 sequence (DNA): TGCAGTGTAGCGACCTACAATGAGCAGTTCTTC.

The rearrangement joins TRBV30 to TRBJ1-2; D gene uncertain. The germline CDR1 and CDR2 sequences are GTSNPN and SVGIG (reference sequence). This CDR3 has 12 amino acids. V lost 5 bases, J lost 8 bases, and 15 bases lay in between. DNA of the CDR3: TGTGCCTGGGCCCGACAACGCCGGGGCTACACCTTC. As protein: CAWARQRRGYTF.

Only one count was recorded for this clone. The CDR3 is CASSGTGNYNEQFF. As DNA, the CDR3 is TGTGCCAGCAGCGGGACAGGGAACTACAATGAGCAGTTCTTC. The J gene is TRBJ2-1, the V gene TRBV7-3; TRBD1 matches at 9 bases. The V gene's germline CDR1 is SGHTA and CDR2 FQGTGA. The CDR3 is 14 residues long. With 5 bases clipped from V and 3 bases from J, the junction kept 2 bases outside the gene matches.

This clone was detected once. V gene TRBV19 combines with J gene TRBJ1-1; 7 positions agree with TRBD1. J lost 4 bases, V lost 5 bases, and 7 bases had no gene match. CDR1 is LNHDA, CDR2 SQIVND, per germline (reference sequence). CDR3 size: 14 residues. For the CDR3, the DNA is TGTGCCAGTAGTTCCCGGACAGGCTCCACTGAAGCTTTCTTT. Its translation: CASSSRTGSTEAFF.

The CDR3 DNA follows: TGCGCCAGCAGCTTGGGCCTAGCGGTTTACAATGAGCAGTTCTTC. Residues: CASSLGLAVYNEQFF. The rearrangement joins TRBV5-1 to TRBJ2-1; 7 positions agree with TRBD2. Germline CDR1 and CDR2: SGHRS and YFSETQ. This CDR3 has 15 residues. V lost 0 bases and J lost 4; bases outside the gene matches: 4.

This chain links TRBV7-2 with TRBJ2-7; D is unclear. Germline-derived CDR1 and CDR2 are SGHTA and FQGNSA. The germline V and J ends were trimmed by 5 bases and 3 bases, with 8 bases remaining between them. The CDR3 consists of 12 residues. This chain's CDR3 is CASSHAVYEQYF. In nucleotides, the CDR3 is TGTGCCAGCAGCCATGCGGTCTACGAGCAGTACTTC.

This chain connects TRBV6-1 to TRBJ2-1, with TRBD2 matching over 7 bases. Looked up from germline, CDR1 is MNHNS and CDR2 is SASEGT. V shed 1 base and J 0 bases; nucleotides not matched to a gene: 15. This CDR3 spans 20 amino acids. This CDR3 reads CASSEVWTLPLAASYNEQFF. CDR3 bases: TGTGCCAGCAGTGAAGTGTGGACACTTCCTCTAGCGGCCTCCTACAATGAGCAGTTCTTC.

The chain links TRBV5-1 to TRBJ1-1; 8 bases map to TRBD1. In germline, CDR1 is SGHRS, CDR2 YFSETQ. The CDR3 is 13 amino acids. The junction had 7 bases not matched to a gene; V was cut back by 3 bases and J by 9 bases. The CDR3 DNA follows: TGCGCCAGCAGCTGGACGGACAGGGTGAAAGCTTTCTTT. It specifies CASSWTDRVKAFF. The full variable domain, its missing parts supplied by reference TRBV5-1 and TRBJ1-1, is KAGVTQTPRYLIKTRGQQVTLSCSPISGHRSVSWYQQTPGQGLQFLFEYFSETQRNKGNFPGRFSGRQFSNSRSEMNVSTLELGDSALYLCASSWTDRVKAFFGQGTRLTVV.

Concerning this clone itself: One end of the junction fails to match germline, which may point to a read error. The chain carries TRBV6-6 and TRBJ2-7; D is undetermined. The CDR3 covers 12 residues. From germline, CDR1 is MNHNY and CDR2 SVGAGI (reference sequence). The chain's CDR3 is CASSYGTAAADF. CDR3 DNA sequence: TGTGCCAGCAGTTACGGAACGGCGGCGGCTGACTTC.

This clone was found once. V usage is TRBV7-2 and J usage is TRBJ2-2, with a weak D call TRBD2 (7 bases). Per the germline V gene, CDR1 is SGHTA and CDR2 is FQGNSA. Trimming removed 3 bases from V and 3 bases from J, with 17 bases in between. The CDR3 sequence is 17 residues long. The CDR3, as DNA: TGTGCCAGCAGCTTCCTTCCGAAGGGGGGGGACACCGGGGAGCTGTTTTTT. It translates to CASSFLPKGGDTGELFF.

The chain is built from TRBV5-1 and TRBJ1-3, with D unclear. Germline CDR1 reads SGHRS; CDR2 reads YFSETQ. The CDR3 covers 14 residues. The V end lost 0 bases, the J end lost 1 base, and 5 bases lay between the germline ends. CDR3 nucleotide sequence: TGCGCCAGCAGCTTGGAATCTTCTGGAAACACCATATATTTT. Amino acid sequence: CASSLESSGNTIYF.

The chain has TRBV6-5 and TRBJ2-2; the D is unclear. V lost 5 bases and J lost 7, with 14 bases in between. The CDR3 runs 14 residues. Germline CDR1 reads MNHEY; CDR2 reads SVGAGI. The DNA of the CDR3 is TGTGCCAGCAGTCCGACCCTAGTAATCGGGGAGCTGTTTTTT. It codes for CASSPTLVIGELFF.

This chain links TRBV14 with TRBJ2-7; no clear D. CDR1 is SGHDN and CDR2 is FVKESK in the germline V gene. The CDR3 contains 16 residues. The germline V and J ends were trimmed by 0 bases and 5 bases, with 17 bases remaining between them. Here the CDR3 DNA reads TGTGCCAGCAGCCAAGAAGTGCGGTCCTGGCCTGACGAGCAGTACTTC. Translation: CASSQEVRSWPDEQYF.

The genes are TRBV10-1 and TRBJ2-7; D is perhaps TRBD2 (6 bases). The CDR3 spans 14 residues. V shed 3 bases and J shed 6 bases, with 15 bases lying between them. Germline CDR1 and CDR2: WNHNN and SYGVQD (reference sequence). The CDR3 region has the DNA TGCGCCAGCAGTGAAGGCGGGACGCCCTCCGAGCAGTACTTC. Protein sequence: CASSEGGTPSEQYF.

The CDR3 spells CASSQDRLAGHSYNEQFF. CDR3 in DNA: TGCGCCAGCAGCCAAGATCGGTTAGCGGGCCACTCCTACAATGAGCAGTTCTTC. The chain couples TRBV4-3 to TRBJ2-1; 7 bases agree with TRBD2. Germline loops: CDR1 LGHNA, CDR2 YSLEER. With 0 bases clipped from V and 0 bases from J, the junction kept 8 bases outside the gene matches. The CDR3 is made up of 18 amino acids.

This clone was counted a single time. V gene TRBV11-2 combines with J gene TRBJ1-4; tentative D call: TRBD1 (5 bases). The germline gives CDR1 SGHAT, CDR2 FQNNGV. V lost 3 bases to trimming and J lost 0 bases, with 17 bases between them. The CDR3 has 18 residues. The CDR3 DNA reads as TGTGCCAGCAGCTTTACACAGGCCGAAGGTGCAACTAATGAAAAACTGTTTTTT. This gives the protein CASSFTQAEGATNEKLFF.

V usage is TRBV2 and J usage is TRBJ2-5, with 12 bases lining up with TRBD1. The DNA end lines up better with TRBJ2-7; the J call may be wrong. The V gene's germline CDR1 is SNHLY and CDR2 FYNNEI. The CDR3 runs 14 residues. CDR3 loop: CASRPGTGGGEQYF. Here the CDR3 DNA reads TGTGCCAGCAGACCAGGGACAGGGGGCGGCGAGCAGTACTTC.

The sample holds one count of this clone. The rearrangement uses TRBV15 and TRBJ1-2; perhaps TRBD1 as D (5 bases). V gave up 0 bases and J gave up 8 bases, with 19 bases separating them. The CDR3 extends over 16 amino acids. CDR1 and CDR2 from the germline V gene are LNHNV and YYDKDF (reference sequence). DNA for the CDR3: TGTGCCACCAGCAGAGATCAACGCAGGGAGGGAGGGGGCTACACCTTC. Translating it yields CATSRDQRREGGGYTF.